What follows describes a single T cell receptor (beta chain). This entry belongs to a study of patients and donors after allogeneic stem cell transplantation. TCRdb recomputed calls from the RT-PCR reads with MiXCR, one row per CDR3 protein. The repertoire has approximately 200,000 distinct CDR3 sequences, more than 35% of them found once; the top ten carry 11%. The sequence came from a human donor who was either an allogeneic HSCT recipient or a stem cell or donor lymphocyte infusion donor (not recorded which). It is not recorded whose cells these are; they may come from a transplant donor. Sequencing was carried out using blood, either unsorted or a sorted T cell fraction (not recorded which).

CDR3 region: CASSLRVRAHSGANVLTF. Written as DNA, the CDR3 is TGTGCCAGCAGTTTACGGGTCAGGGCCCACTCTGGGGCCAACGTCCTGACTTTC. The chain carries TRBV12-3 or TRBV12-4 and TRBJ2-6; perhaps TRBD1 as D (5 bases). The ends were cut back, 2 bases at V and 0 bases at J, with 14 bases in the middle. The CDR3 loop spans 18 amino acids.